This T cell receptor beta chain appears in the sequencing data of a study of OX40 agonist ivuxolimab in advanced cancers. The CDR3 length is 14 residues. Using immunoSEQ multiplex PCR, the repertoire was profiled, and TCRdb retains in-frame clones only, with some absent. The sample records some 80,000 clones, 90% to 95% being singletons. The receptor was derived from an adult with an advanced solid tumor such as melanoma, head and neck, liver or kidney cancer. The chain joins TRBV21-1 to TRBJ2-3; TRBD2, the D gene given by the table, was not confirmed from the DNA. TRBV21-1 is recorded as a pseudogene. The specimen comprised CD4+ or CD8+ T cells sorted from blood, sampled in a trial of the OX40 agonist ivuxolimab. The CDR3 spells CASFPGGSKDTQYF. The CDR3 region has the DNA TGTGCCAGTTTCCCGGGGGGATCCAAGGATACGCAGTATTTT.